The 20 T cell receptor beta chains below were found in one sample sequenced in a study of cytomegalovirus exposure and HLA in healthy donors. The assay was immunoSEQ multiplex PCR, and TCRdb's table has in-frame clones only and misses some. The sample carries more than 65,000 clones, 85% to 95% recorded once. Sequencing was done on a sample of PBMCs. The source of these receptors is a man aged 18 to 29 in good health and CMV-seronegative.

This clone appeared once. This chain connects TRBV5-4 to TRBJ1-4; TRBD1 matches at 9 bases. V was pared by 4 bases and J by 10 bases, with 8 bases of the junction left unmatched. The CDR3 is made up of 14 amino acids. CDR1 is SGHNT, CDR2 YYREEE, per germline (reference sequence). The CDR3 DNA follows: TGTGCCAGCAGCCGTGGGGGACAGGGCGGAAAACTGTTTTTT. Protein sequence: CASSRGGQGGKLFF. Full variable domain (outside the CDR3, taken from reference TRBV5-4 and TRBJ1-4): ETGVTQSPTHLIKTRGQQVTLRCSSQSGHNTVSWYQQALGQGPQFIFQYYREEENGRGNFPPRFSGLQFPNYSSELNVNALELDDSALYLCASSRGGQGGKLFFGSGTQLSVL.

The chain links TRBV30 to TRBJ1-5; maybe TRBD1 (6 bases). The CDR3 length is 13 residues. Deletions cut 0 bases from V and 6 bases from J, with 9 bases between. Germline V gene data show CDR1 as GTSNPN and CDR2 as SVGIG (reference sequence). DNA of the CDR3: TGTGCCTGGAGTGTCCAGGGGTTTCAGCCCCAGCATTTT. Its translation is CAWSVQGFQPQHF.

The V gene is TRBV2, the J gene TRBJ2-7, with TRBD2 matching 8 bases. V lost 1 base and J lost 5; bases outside the gene matches: 16. Germline CDR1 SNHLY, CDR2 FYNNEI. The CDR3 is 18 residues long. CDR3 sequence: CASSEVPGIAGPADEQYF. The CDR3 region has the DNA TGTGCCAGCAGTGAAGTTCCGGGGATAGCGGGACCGGCCGACGAGCAGTACTTC.

V and J are TRBV30 and TRBJ2-7; 7 nucleotides agree with TRBD1. Losses at the gene ends were 2 bases for V and 3 bases for J; bases not matched to a gene: 10. The CDR3 is 15 amino acids. Per the germline V gene, CDR1 is GTSNPN and CDR2 is SVGIG (reference sequence). The CDR3 spells CAWSTEYRGVYEQYF. CDR3 DNA: TGTGCCTGGAGTACGGAATACAGGGGTGTCTACGAGCAGTACTTC.

Note on this clone: Other DNA sequences in the same sample also yield this CDR3. The rearrangement joins TRBV9 to TRBJ1-1; D is unclear. V was clipped by 0 bases and J by 1 base, with 4 bases between them. The CDR3 is 13 amino acids. Germline V gene sequence: CDR1 SGDLS, CDR2 YYNGEE. The CDR3 loop reads CASSVAGNTEAFF. The CDR3, as DNA: TGTGCCAGCAGCGTAGCGGGGAACACTGAAGCTTTCTTT.

The chain joins TRBV6-5 to TRBJ2-3; TRBD2 agrees at 7 bases. With V trimmed by 2 bases and J by 3 bases, 5 bases remained unmatched. Germline loops: CDR1 MNHEY, CDR2 SVGAGI. CDR3 length equals 15 residues. The CDR3 loop is CASSYGEGMTDTQYF. For the CDR3, the DNA is TGTGCCAGCAGTTACGGGGAGGGGATGACAGATACGCAGTATTTT.

V usage is TRBV30 and J usage is TRBJ1-5, with a possible D match to TRBD1 (5 bases). The CDR3 contains 14 residues. V dropped 6 bases and J dropped 3 bases, with 15 bases sitting between them. Germline lookup yields CDR1 GTSNPN and CDR2 SVGIG (reference sequence). CDR3 nucleotides: TGTGCCTGCGAGGCCACAGGTTTCAATCAGCCCCAGCATTTT. It specifies CACEATGFNQPQHF.

The rearrangement joins TRBV14 to TRBJ2-1, with D possibly matching TRBD2 (7 bases). V was cut by 6 bases and J by 5 bases, with 26 bases left in between. Germline V gene data show CDR1 as SGHDN and CDR2 as FVKESK. This CDR3 is built from 18 residues. In DNA form, the CDR3 reads TGTGCCAGCAGAAGGGGGGGAAAAGCGGGGCACAAGAACAATGAGCAGTTCTTC. Translating it yields CASRRGGKAGHKNNEQFF.

V usage is TRBV30 and J usage is TRBJ2-3; 10 positions agree with TRBD2. The J segment lost 2 bases and the V segment lost 0 bases, leaving 5 bases of the junction unmatched. CDR3 length equals 16 residues. Germline CDR1 and CDR2: GTSNPN and SVGIG (reference sequence). CDR3 nucleotides: TGTGCCTGGAGTGTATTTAGCGGGGGGTTCACAGATACGCAGTATTTT. Translated: CAWSVFSGGFTDTQYF.

The table lists this clone with a few counts. The gene calls are TRBV18 and TRBJ2-1; D call uncertain. The CDR3 loop spans 14 amino acids. CDR1 KGHSH and CDR2 LQKENI come from the germline V gene. V was shortened by 6 bases and J by 4 bases, with 13 bases between the two germline ends. CDR3 bases: TGTGCCAGCTCCGCCCAGACAACTTACAATGAGCAGTTCTTC. Protein sequence: CASSAQTTYNEQFF.

The chain links TRBV7-9 to TRBJ2-7, with 8 positions matching TRBD1. Unmatched junction bases numbered 4, after V lost 1 base and J lost 2 bases. The CDR3 length is 15 residues. Looked up from germline, CDR1 is SEHNR and CDR2 is FQNEAQ (reference sequence). CDR3 protein: CASSLGQGRAYEQYF. DNA for the CDR3: TGTGCCAGCAGCTTAGGACAGGGGAGAGCCTACGAGCAGTACTTC.

This clone was counted only a few times. The V call is TRBV5-1, the J call TRBJ1-6; D unclear. The V gene's germline CDR1 is SGHRS and CDR2 YFSETQ. Trimming shortened V by 1 base and J by 3 bases, and 8 bases separated the two germline ends. The CDR3 is 15 amino acids. The CDR3 nucleotides read TGCGCCAGCAGCTTGTACACCAGCTATAATTCACCCCTCCACTTT. It translates to CASSLYTSYNSPLHF.

This rearrangement joins TRBV5-1 to TRBJ2-1, with a weak D call TRBD2 (5 bases). Trimming took off 0 bases at V and 0 bases at J, with 10 bases between the two ends. The germline CDR1 and CDR2 sequences are SGHRS and YFSETQ. The CDR3 loop spans 16 amino acids. DNA for the CDR3: TGCGCCAGCAGCTTGGGCCCGGGAAGCTCCTACAATGAGCAGTTCTTC. Protein product: CASSLGPGSSYNEQFF.

The rearrangement joins TRBV11-2 to TRBJ2-7; 7 bases match TRBD1. Unmatched junction bases numbered 8, after V lost 2 bases and J lost 1 base. There are 16 residues in the CDR3. Germline CDR1 SGHAT, CDR2 FQNNGV. CDR3 coding DNA: TGTGCCAGCAGCTTACCTATTGGGACAGCTTCCTACGAGCAGTACTTC. Translating gives CASSLPIGTASYEQYF.

The chain employs TRBV5-4 and TRBJ1-3; a weak D match, TRBD1 (6 bases). Germline lookup yields CDR1 SGHNT and CDR2 YYREEE (reference sequence). V was pared by 4 bases and J by 2 bases, with 13 bases between. The CDR3 is 15 residues long. CDR3 nucleotides: TGTGCCAGCAGCACTACAGGGATCGCTGGAAACACCATATATTTT. This codes for CASSTTGIAGNTIYF.

The chain joins TRBV7-8 to TRBJ1-2; TRBD1 matches 12 bases. Per germline, CDR1 SGHVS and CDR2 FQNEAQ. The CDR3 spans 16 residues. Trimming cost V 0 bases and J 4 bases; bases outside gene matches: 3. This chain's CDR3 is CASSLAGTGGVYGYTF. The CDR3, as DNA: TGTGCCAGCAGCTTAGCCGGGACAGGGGGCGTCTATGGCTACACCTTC.

This clone was observed a few times. This chain links TRBV7-9 with TRBJ2-7, with 7 bases matching TRBD1. V was clipped by 5 bases and J by 4 bases; unmatched bases: 5. The CDR3 is 13 amino acids. CDR1 is SEHNR and CDR2 is FQNEAQ in the germline V gene (reference sequence). Here the CDR3 reads CASSRQGGYEQYF. CDR3 bases: TGTGCCAGCAGCCGACAGGGTGGTTACGAGCAGTACTTC. The full variable domain, with the rest looked up from reference TRBV7-9 and TRBJ2-7, is DTGVSQNPRHKITKRGQNVTFRCDPISEHNRLYWYRQTLGQGPEFLTYFQNEAQLEKSRLLSDRFSAERPKGSFSTLEIQRTEQGDSAMYLCASSRQGGYEQYFGPGTRLTVT.

This chain connects TRBV11-2 to TRBJ2-7; TRBD2 is a possible D gene (5 bases). The germline V gene encodes CDR1 SGHAT and CDR2 FQNNGV. V was shortened by 3 bases and J by 3 bases, with 15 bases between the two germline ends. This CDR3 has 15 amino acids. In DNA, the CDR3 is TGTGCCAGCAGCTTGTTCGTCGGCGAGGGCTACGAGCAGTACTTC. Amino acids: CASSLFVGEGYEQYF.

The rearrangement joins TRBV2 to TRBJ2-3; D gene ambiguous. V lost 2 bases to trimming and J lost 8 bases, with 11 bases between them. Germline CDR1 SNHLY, CDR2 FYNNEI. There are 13 residues in the CDR3. CDR3 bases: TGTGCCAGCAGTGAAAGGCTCGAGGTTACGCAGTATTTT. Amino acids: CASSERLEVTQYF.

V usage is TRBV19 and J usage is TRBJ1-5, with D possibly matching TRBD1 (6 bases). CDR1 is LNHDA, CDR2 SQIVND, per germline (reference sequence). The CDR3 is 13 residues long. Trimming pared 8 bases from V and 10 bases from J, leaving 18 bases between. The CDR3 nucleotides are TGTGCCAGTGGACCGGGAGGGGGTATACCCCAGCATTTT. Protein: CASGPGGGIPQHF.